Presented here are 18 T cell receptor beta chains from one specimen sequenced in a study of shared clonotypes between healthy human individuals (dated by TCRdb to the early 2020s). Libraries were built with the immunoSEQ multiplex PCR assay. The clones in this table, taken by TCRdb from immuneACCESS, are in-frame only. Not every clone is retained; where verified, under half of the shortfall comes from an unresolved V gene, and the cause of the rest is unknown. The sample data list roughly 850,000 clones, and about 96% of these were observed just once. About 0.25% of the sample rests with the top ten. CD8 naive samples were CD45RO-negative cells positively selected for CCR7, giving a CD45RA+CCR7+ population that excluded TemRA cells. The sequenced sample consisted of naive CD8+ T cells sorted from blood. According to the study, the label for this sample's cell subset or site signals: CD45RA+CCR7+. The source of these receptors is a man aged 30-40 years in good health.

This rearrangement joins TRBV7-2 to TRBJ2-7; TRBD1 agrees at 10 bases. Germline lookup yields CDR1 SGHTA and CDR2 FQGNSA. Losses at the gene ends were 5 bases for V and 2 bases for J; bases not matched to a gene: 6. The CDR3 totals 15 residues. The CDR3 coding sequence is TGTGCCAGCAGCGTTCCGGGACAGGGGACCTACGAGCAGTACTTC. This sequence encodes CASSVPGQGTYEQYF.

V usage is TRBV6-1 and J usage is TRBJ2-7; 12 bases match TRBD2. CDR3 length: 15 residues. Germline assignment: CDR1 MNHNS and CDR2 SASEGT. The junction had 10 bases not matched to a gene; V was cut back by 7 bases and J by 6 bases. The CDR3 nucleotides are TGTGCCAGCAAGGAGAGCCGGACTAGCGGGATCGAGCAGTACTTC. Translated: CASKESRTSGIEQYF.

The gene calls are TRBV6-5 and TRBJ1-1, with D unclear. Germline V gene lookup returns CDR1 MNHEY and CDR2 SVGAGI. Deletions cut 3 bases from V and 3 bases from J, with 17 bases between. CDR3 length equals 16 residues. The CDR3 is CASSYLGLDGYTEAFF. The DNA of the CDR3 is TGTGCCAGCAGTTATCTCGGCTTGGACGGCTACACTGAAGCTTTCTTT.

Comments on this clone: The sample has other DNA sequences that encode this CDR3 too. The V gene is TRBV2, the J gene TRBJ1-5, with TRBD1 as a possible D gene (6 bases). Germline V gene lookup returns CDR1 SNHLY and CDR2 FYNNEI. V was shortened by 6 bases and J by 6 bases, with 6 bases between the two germline ends. This CDR3 region has 11 residues. This CDR3 is CASRGGQPQHF. The CDR3 coding sequence is TGTGCCAGCAGAGGGGGTCAGCCCCAGCATTTT. The whole variable domain, remainder taken from reference TRBV2 and TRBJ1-5, is EPEVTQTPSHQVTQMGQEVILRCVPISNHLYFYWYRQILGQKVEFLVSFYNNEISEKSEIFDDQFSVERPDGSNFTLKIRSTKLEDSAMYFCASRGGQPQHFGDGTRLSIL.

The chain has TRBV27 and TRBJ1-5; D uncertain. Looked up from germline, CDR1 is MNHEY and CDR2 is SMNVEV (reference sequence). Trimming took 4 bases from V and 4 from J, leaving 14 bases between them. The CDR3 length is 15 residues. CDR3 nucleotides: TGTGCCAGCAGTTCATTTGGGTTTAATAATCAGCCCCAGCATTTT. It codes for CASSSFGFNNQPQHF.

This clone appeared a few times. This chain links TRBV28 with TRBJ2-5; either TRBD1 or TRBD2 may fit D (5 bases each). Germline CDR1 and CDR2: MDHEN and SYDVKM. The CDR3 is 14 amino acids. Trimming left V 3 bases short and J 5 bases short, with 13 bases between. The CDR3 nucleotides are TGTGCCAGCAGTTTCGAGGGGAATGATGAGACCCAGTACTTC. Its translation: CASSFEGNDETQYF.

The rearrangement links TRBV7-2 to TRBJ2-5, with D possibly TRBD1 on 7 matching bases. From germline, CDR1 is SGHTA and CDR2 FQGNSA. Trimming removed 3 bases at V and 2 bases at J, with 22 bases between. This CDR3 is built from 18 residues. DNA of the CDR3: TGTGCCAGCAGCTTCCCAGGTGCCCCGGGGGACAGTCAAGAGACCCAGTACTTC. Protein: CASSFPGAPGDSQETQYF.

The chain carries TRBV7-8 and TRBJ2-7, with D unclear. The V gene's germline CDR1 is SGHVS and CDR2 FQNEAQ. CDR3 size: 14 residues. The ends were cut back, 1 base at V and 0 bases at J, with 7 bases in the middle. As DNA, the CDR3 is TGTGCCAGCAGCTTAGAAAGGACCTCCTACGAGCAGTACTTC. This codes for CASSLERTSYEQYF. The full variable domain, with the rest looked up from reference TRBV7-8 and TRBJ2-7, is GAGVSQSPRYKVAKRGQDVALRCDPISGHVSLFWYQQALGQGPEFLTYFQNEAQLDKSGLPSDRFFAERPEGSVSTLKIQRTQQEDSAVYLCASSLERTSYEQYFGPGTRLTVT.

CDR3 in amino acids: CASGPGGRPDTQYF. In nucleotides, the CDR3 is TGTGCCAGCGGCCCCGGGGGCCGTCCAGATACGCAGTATTTT. This chain connects TRBV27 to TRBJ2-3, with D possibly called TRBD1 or TRBD2 (6 bases each). The germline gives CDR1 MNHEY, CDR2 SMNVEV (reference sequence). Trimming removed 8 bases at V and 4 bases at J, with 16 bases between. This CDR3 is built from 14 residues.

CDR3 sequence reads: CASSMSGGYNEQFF. The CDR3 coding sequence is TGTGCCAGCAGTATGAGCGGGGGTTACAATGAGCAGTTCTTC. The J gene is TRBJ2-1, the V gene TRBV27; 8 bases line up with TRBD2. Looked up from germline, CDR1 is MNHEY and CDR2 is SMNVEV (reference sequence). V lost 5 bases and J lost 4; bases outside the gene matches: 4. The CDR3 covers 14 residues.

V usage is TRBV30 and J usage is TRBJ2-1; 15 bases align to TRBD2. CDR1 GTSNPN and CDR2 SVGIG come from the germline V gene (reference sequence). This CDR3 contains 19 residues. J gave up 4 bases and V 3 bases, and 13 bases lay outside the gene matches. The CDR3 protein is CAWRPGLAGGRVFYNEQFF. The DNA for the CDR3 is TGTGCCTGGAGACCGGGACTAGCGGGAGGACGGGTATTTTACAATGAGCAGTTCTTC.

The J gene is TRBJ1-5, the V gene TRBV7-9; 9 nucleotides agree with TRBD1. V gave up 5 bases and J gave up 5 bases; unmatched junction bases: 10. Looked up from germline, CDR1 is SEHNR and CDR2 is FQNEAQ (reference sequence). The CDR3 sequence is 16 residues long. The DNA of the CDR3 is TGTGCCAGCAGCCAAAACACAGGGGGCATGGATCAGCCCCAGCATTTT. Amino acid sequence: CASSQNTGGMDQPQHF.

J is TRBJ2-7 and V is TRBV13, with TRBD2 as a possible D gene (6 bases). V was pared by 5 bases and J by 9 bases, with 14 bases between. The germline gives CDR1 PRHDT, CDR2 FYEKMQ (reference sequence). The CDR3 consists of 12 residues. The CDR3 is CASSPRDSGQYF. In nucleotides, the CDR3 is TGTGCCAGCAGCCCCCGGGACTCAGGGCAGTACTTC.

The chain is built from TRBV5-1 and TRBJ2-7; D is uncertain. The CDR3 consists of 14 residues. Looked up from germline, CDR1 is SGHRS and CDR2 is YFSETQ. V was cut by 4 bases and J by 0 bases, with 11 bases left in between. The chain's CDR3 is CASSPDASSYEQYF. The CDR3 bases are TGCGCCAGCAGCCCGGATGCTAGCTCCTACGAGCAGTACTTC.

The rearrangement joins TRBV7-2 to TRBJ1-1; D is ambiguous. CDR3 length equals 15 residues. The V gene lost 5 bases and the J gene lost 0 bases, with 13 bases spanning the gap. The germline gives CDR1 SGHTA, CDR2 FQGNSA. The CDR3 sequence: CASSRAGWVNTEAFF. In nucleotides, the CDR3 is TGTGCCAGCAGCCGGGCCGGGTGGGTGAACACTGAAGCTTTCTTT.

V usage is TRBV4-1 and J usage is TRBJ1-4; the D gene is possibly TRBD1 (5 bases). The V and J ends lost 3 bases and 5 bases respectively, with 16 bases between them. The CDR3 contains 16 residues. In germline, CDR1 is MGHRA, CDR2 YSYEKL. The CDR3 DNA is TGCGCCAGCAGCCAGGAGGCCAGGGACGTGAATGAAAAACTGTTTTTT. Its protein is CASSQEARDVNEKLFF.

This rearrangement joins TRBV9 to TRBJ2-1; weak D call: TRBD1 (6 bases). The CDR3 covers 14 residues. Germline values: CDR1 SGDLS, CDR2 YYNGEE. The V gene lost 0 bases and the J gene lost 9 bases, with 13 bases spanning the gap. The CDR3 DNA follows: TGTGCCAGCAGCGTAGACCTTGGGGGCCCTGAGCAGTTCTTC. Translating gives CASSVDLGGPEQFF. Combining the CDR3 with reference TRBV9 and TRBJ2-1 gives the whole variable domain DSGVTQTPKHLITATGQRVTLRCSPRSGDLSVYWYQQSLDQGLQFLIQYYNGEERAKGNILERFSAQQFPDLHSELNLSSLELGDSALYFCASSVDLGGPEQFFGPGTRLTVL.

The chain is built from TRBV7-8 and TRBJ1-2, with D tentatively TRBD1 (6 bases). V gave up 1 base and J gave up 6 bases, with 9 bases separating them. Germline CDR1 is SGHVS and CDR2 is FQNEAQ. The CDR3 is 13 amino acids. The CDR3: CASSLDAGDGYTF. The CDR3 DNA reads as TGTGCCAGCAGCTTAGATGCAGGGGATGGCTACACCTTC.